These T cell receptor beta chains were read from a single sample in a study of T-cell reconstitution after alpha-beta-depleted transplantation in children. Each CDR3 protein is one row after TCRdb ran MiXCR on the PCR reads. The table includes fewer than 1 million distinct CDR3 sequences, about 16% detected once. This material consisted of PBMCs, mostly from graft donor cells, taken 360 days after TCRalphabeta/CD19-depleted stem cell transplant. All receptors derive from a male patient younger than 18 who had a stem cell transplant for acute lymphoblastic leukemia, so the T cells may come from the graft donor. CDR3s include the opening cysteine and the closing phenylalanine or tryptophan. Each record gives: J gene, D gene, clone size, V gene, CDR3 protein, CDR3 DNA. A D gene is named only where the DNA matches it firmly. Expanded clones get a size class; other rows say once, few or many, or leave the size out.

>TRBJ2-7|TRBD1|.|TRBV12-3/TRBV12-4
CASSDTGTGAYEQYF
TGTGCCAGCAGTGATACCGGGACAGGGGCGTACGAGCAGTACTTC
>TRBJ2-3|.|.|TRBV11-3
CASSLNQAVLTDTQYF
TGTGCCAGCAGCTTAAATCAGGCCGTACTCACAGATACGCAGTATTTT
>TRBJ2-7|TRBD1|few|TRBV2
CASSEVRQGADEQYF
TGTGCCAGCAGTGAAGTGAGACAGGGGGCAGACGAGCAGTACTTC
>TRBJ1-5|.|few|TRBV7-9
CASSLTPQGLSNQPQHF
TGTGCCAGCAGCCTAACCCCACAGGGTCTGAGCAATCAGCCCCAGCATTTT
>TRBJ2-5|.|.|TRBV7-9
CATFSTGRRLETQYF
TGTGCCACCTTCTCGACAGGCCGGCGTCTGGAGACCCAGTACTTC
>TRBJ1-1|.|few|TRBV7-3
CASSLTEVTEAFF
TGTGCCAGCAGCTTAACGGAGGTAACTGAAGCTTTCTTT
>TRBJ2-3|.|.|TRBV9
CASTLRGASGTDTQYF
TGTGCCAGCACCCTTAGGGGGGCTAGCGGCACAGATACGCAGTATTTT
>TRBJ2-7|TRBD1|once|TRBV11-2
CASSSVPGQGYEQYF
TGTGCCAGCAGCTCAGTCCCGGGACAGGGCTACGAGCAGTACTTC
>TRBJ2-6|.|.|TRBV2
CARRDGRFSGANVLTF
TGTGCCAGACGGGACGGAAGATTCTCTGGGGCCAACGTCCTGACTTTC
>TRBJ2-7|.|.|TRBV19
CASSRSGTIGEYF
TGTGCCAGTAGCCGTTCGGGGACAATTGGGGAGTACTTC
>TRBJ2-1|TRBD1|few|TRBV5-1
CASSLEYRGLLGNEQFF
TGCGCCAGCAGCTTGGAATATAGGGGGCTGCTTGGGAATGAGCAGTTCTTC
>TRBJ2-1|.|.|TRBV5-1
CASSLATGLRYNEQFF
TGCGCCAGCAGCTTGGCCACAGGACTACGCTACAATGAGCAGTTCTTC
>TRBJ2-2|.|many|TRBV4-1
CASSQPADLGGTGELFF
TGCGCCAGCAGCCAACCGGCCGACTTGGGGGGCACCGGGGAGCTGTTTTTT
>TRBJ2-1|.|.|TRBV5-5
CASSFSGMEGNEQFF
TGTGCCAGCAGCTTTTCCGGGATGGAGGGGAATGAGCAGTTCTTC
>TRBJ2-1|.|.|TRBV12-3/TRBV12-4
CASRRWIASLYNEQFF
TGTGCCAGCAGGCGGTGGATAGCGTCGCTCTACAATGAGCAGTTCTTC
>TRBJ1-5|TRBD1|few|TRBV20-1
CSAWDRGPNQPQHF
TGCAGTGCTTGGGACAGGGGCCCCAATCAGCCCCAGCATTTT
>TRBJ2-3|TRBD2|few|TRBV7-9
CASSFLAGGRNTQYF
TGTGCCAGCAGCTTCCTAGCGGGGGGCAGGAATACGCAGTATTTT
>TRBJ2-2|TRBD1|few|TRBV5-6
CASSLEGQVNTGELFF
TGTGCCAGCAGCTTGGAAGGACAGGTTAACACCGGGGAGCTGTTTTTT
>TRBJ2-3|.|few|TRBV24-1
CATSPPGRATDTQYF
TGTGCCACCAGTCCCCCTGGCCGGGCCACAGATACGCAGTATTTT
>TRBJ2-2|.|many|TRBV12-3/TRBV12-4
CASSRAGTPTAGELFF
TGTGCCAGCAGCAGAGCCGGGACTCCTACCGCCGGGGAGCTGTTTTTT
>TRBJ2-2|TRBD2|many|TRBV5-1
CASSFPSGTNTGELFF
TGCGCCAGCAGCTTCCCTAGCGGGACGAACACCGGGGAGCTGTTTTTT
>TRBJ1-2|.|few|TRBV29-1
CSVEDREGGNYGYTF
TGCAGCGTTGAAGATCGGGAGGGGGGGAACTATGGCTACACCTTC
>TRBJ2-7|.|many|TRBV27
CASSLLGQFHEQYF
TGTGCCAGCAGTTTATTAGGACAGTTCCACGAGCAGTACTTC
>TRBJ2-3|.|.|TRBV12-5
CASAKPGTDTQYF
TGTGCTAGTGCAAAACCGGGCACAGATACGCAGTATTTT
>TRBJ2-5|TRBD2|few|TRBV11-1
CASSSYRTGTSGRQETQYF
TGTGCCAGCAGCTCGTACCGGACAGGGACTAGCGGGAGGCAAGAGACCCAGTACTTC
>TRBJ1-1|TRBD1|few|TRBV6-5
CASSWTGGGSTEAFF
TGTGCCAGCAGTTGGACAGGGGGCGGGAGCACTGAAGCTTTCTTT
>TRBJ1-2|.|.|TRBV9
CASSGSSESYGYTF
TGTGCCAGCAGCGGATCCTCTGAATCCTATGGCTACACCTTC
>TRBJ2-1|TRBD2|.|TRBV19
CASSKTSGAHNEQFF
TGTGCCAGTTCCAAAACTAGCGGGGCCCACAATGAGCAGTTCTTC
>TRBJ2-3|TRBD2|.|TRBV7-9
CASSYLSTGGRRNTQYF
TGTGCCAGCAGCTACTTATCGACGGGAGGTAGAAGGAATACGCAGTATTTT
>TRBJ1-5|.|.|TRBV12-3/TRBV12-4
CASTRTENQPQHF
TGTGCCAGCACCCGGACGGAGAATCAGCCCCAGCATTTT
>TRBJ2-7|.|.|TRBV11-2
CASGGPHYEQYF
TGTGCCAGCGGTGGACCCCACTACGAGCAGTACTTC
>TRBJ1-5|TRBD1|.|TRBV6-1
CASSPWTGHHQPQHF
TGTGCCAGCAGCCCCTGGACAGGGCACCATCAGCCCCAGCATTTT
>TRBJ1-4|TRBD1|many|TRBV5-1
CASSLEGQGNEKLFF
TGCGCCAGCAGCTTGGAGGGACAGGGGAATGAAAAACTGTTTTTT
>TRBJ2-1|TRBD2|many|TRBV12-3/TRBV12-4
CASTLGLAGLNEQFF
TGTGCCAGCACCCTCGGACTAGCGGGACTTAATGAGCAGTTCTTC
>TRBJ2-2|.|few|TRBV15
CATSRANFQGELFF
TGTGCCACCAGCAGAGCCAACTTTCAAGGGGAGCTGTTTTTT
>TRBJ2-5|.|few|TRBV7-9
CASSLAEAGSQETQYF
TGTGCCAGCAGCTTAGCTGAGGCAGGGAGTCAAGAGACCCAGTACTTC
>TRBJ2-1|.|few|TRBV6-2/TRBV6-3
CASSYSMEGARLQFF
TGTGCCAGCAGTTACTCGATGGAGGGGGCGCGCTTGCAGTTCTTC
>TRBJ2-3|.|.|TRBV3-1
CASSQDLPAKMGTDTQYF
TGTGCCAGCAGCCAAGATTTGCCGGCCAAAATGGGCACAGATACGCAGTATTTT
>TRBJ2-7|.|.|TRBV19
CASSIGQFEQYF
TGTGCCAGTAGTATCGGACAGTTCGAGCAGTACTTC
>TRBJ2-5|TRBD1|.|TRBV29-1
CSVEALGQLETQYF
TGCAGCGTTGAAGCCCTGGGACAGCTAGAGACCCAGTACTTC
>TRBJ2-7|.|few|TRBV7-3
CASSPYGAGSYEQYF
TGTGCCAGCAGCCCATATGGGGCCGGGTCTTACGAGCAGTACTTC
>TRBJ2-2|TRBD1|many|TRBV2
CASNGQVPGELFF
TGTGCCAGCAATGGACAGGTCCCCGGGGAGCTGTTTTTT
>TRBJ1-3|TRBD1|.|TRBV7-2
CASSFFVLRDSGYGILSGNTIYF
TGTGCCAGCAGCTTCTTCGTCCTAAGGGACAGTGGATATGGGATACTCTCTGGAAACACCATATATTTT
>TRBJ2-2|.|.|TRBV18
CASSRRQLNTGELFF
TGTGCCAGCTCACGAAGACAGCTCAACACCGGGGAGCTGTTTTTT
>TRBJ2-7|TRBD1|few|TRBV7-9
CASSFRGGVDEQYF
TGTGCCAGCAGCTTCAGAGGGGGCGTCGACGAGCAGTACTTC
>TRBJ1-1|.|few|TRBV29-1
CSVRGRMNTEAFF
TGCAGCGTCAGGGGTCGGATGAACACTGAAGCTTTCTTT